The rows below give T cell receptor beta chains drawn from one sample of a study of T cell responses to AZD1222 COVID-19 vaccine. Only in-frame clones appear in the TCRdb table, and some are missing; sequencing was by immunoSEQ multiplex PCR. The repertoire holds about 150,000 clones, more than 85% seen once, with about 3.6% in the top ten. Specimen: peripheral blood, collected 28 days after the second AZD1222 dose. The source is an adult who received the AZD1222 COVID-19 vaccine. CDR3s include the opening cysteine and the closing phenylalanine or tryptophan. The D gene is left open where the match is weak. Not every row has a clone size; where given, it reads once, few, many or a size class.

clone size: -; D gene: -; V gene: TRBV6-5; J gene: TRBJ1-2; CDR3 DNA: TGTGCCTCCCGGTTCCAGACGCACTATGGCTACACCTTC; CDR3 protein: CASRFQTHYGYTF
clone size: -; D gene: -; V gene: TRBV6-5; J gene: TRBJ1-1; CDR3 DNA: TGTGCCAGCAGTTATAACAGAGTAACCCCTGAAGCTTTCTTT; CDR3 protein: CASSYNRVTPEAFF
clone size: -; D gene: -; V gene: TRBV27; J gene: TRBJ2-7; CDR3 DNA: TGTGCCAGCAGTTTTTCTGGACGGAAGTACTTC; CDR3 protein: CASSFSGRKYF
clone size: once; D gene: -; V gene: TRBV5-8; J gene: TRBJ1-5; CDR3 DNA: TGTGCCAGCGCCGATACCAGCTTTAGCAATCAGCCCCAGCATTTT; CDR3 protein: CASADTSFSNQPQHF
clone size: few; D gene: -; V gene: TRBV3-1/TRBV3-2; J gene: TRBJ1-1; CDR3 DNA: TGTGCCAGCAGCCCGACCCGTCCGGGAACTGAAGCTTTCTTT; CDR3 protein: CASSPTRPGTEAFF
clone size: -; D gene: -; V gene: TRBV3-1/TRBV3-2; J gene: TRBJ1-4; CDR3 DNA: TGTGCCAGCAGCCCACGGGTAGTATGGGGGGAGGGCCCAAATGAAAAACTGTTTTTT; CDR3 protein: CASSPRVVWGEGPNEKLFF
clone size: -; D gene: TRBD1; V gene: TRBV6-5; J gene: TRBJ2-4; CDR3 DNA: TGTGCCAGCGGTCAACCGGGACAGGGATACATTCAGTACTTC; CDR3 protein: CASGQPGQGYIQYF
clone size: -; D gene: -; V gene: TRBV12-5; J gene: TRBJ1-1; CDR3 DNA: TGTGCTAGTGGTTTCAAACCGGGACGAAGGGAAGCTTTCTTT; CDR3 protein: CASGFKPGRREAFF
clone size: -; D gene: -; V gene: TRBV2; J gene: TRBJ1-5; CDR3 DNA: TGTGCCAGCAGTGAAGGTCAGTTTTATAGCAATCAGCCCCAGCATTTT; CDR3 protein: CASSEGQFYSNQPQHF
clone size: once; D gene: TRBD2; V gene: TRBV4-3; J gene: TRBJ2-1; CDR3 DNA: TGCGCCAGCAGCCGGGGGTCTAGCGGACTTGAGCAGTTCTTC; CDR3 protein: CASSRGSSGLEQFF
clone size: -; D gene: -; V gene: TRBV5-1; J gene: TRBJ1-4; CDR3 DNA: TGCGCCAGCAGCTTGGAGCAGAGCTTTAATGAAAAACTGTTTTTT; CDR3 protein: CASSLEQSFNEKLFF
clone size: -; D gene: TRBD1; V gene: TRBV28; J gene: TRBJ2-1; CDR3 DNA: TGTGCCAGCAGTATGGGGGGACAGGGTTACAATGAGCAGTTCTTC; CDR3 protein: CASSMGGQGYNEQFF
clone size: -; D gene: -; V gene: TRBV1; J gene: TRBJ2-1; CDR3 DNA: TGCACCACAACGGCTAGCGGGAGGCTCAATGAGCAGTTCTTC; CDR3 protein: CTTTASGRLNEQFF
clone size: -; D gene: -; V gene: TRBV2; J gene: TRBJ2-2; CDR3 DNA: TGTGCCAGCAGTGTGGAAGAAACCGGGGAGCTGTTTTTT; CDR3 protein: CASSVEETGELFF
clone size: -; D gene: -; V gene: TRBV20-1; J gene: TRBJ2-1; CDR3 DNA: TGCAGTGCTAGTATTTCCGGGGTTCGGGGCAATGAGCAGTTCTTC; CDR3 protein: CSASISGVRGNEQFF
clone size: -; D gene: -; V gene: TRBV5-4; J gene: TRBJ2-3; CDR3 DNA: TGTGCCAGCAGCTTGGGGTCAGCAGATACGCAGTATTTT; CDR3 protein: CASSLGSADTQYF
clone size: -; D gene: TRBD1; V gene: TRBV7-2; J gene: TRBJ2-3; CDR3 DNA: TGTGCCAGCAGCCCCTCGGGACAGGTTTTCACAGATACGCAGTATTTT; CDR3 protein: CASSPSGQVFTDTQYF
clone size: -; D gene: -; V gene: TRBV5-5; J gene: TRBJ2-7; CDR3 DNA: TGTGCCAGCTCACAACAGGGTAACGAGCAGTACTTC; CDR3 protein: CASSQQGNEQYF
clone size: -; D gene: -; V gene: TRBV7-9; J gene: TRBJ1-6; CDR3 DNA: TGTGCCAGCAGCTCCGCCCCGGGTTCACCCCTCCACTTT; CDR3 protein: CASSSAPGSPLHF
clone size: -; D gene: -; V gene: TRBV5-1; J gene: TRBJ2-2; CDR3 DNA: TGCGCCAGCAGCTTGGGGCGGTCCCCGTCCACCGGGGAGCTGTTTTTT; CDR3 protein: CASSLGRSPSTGELFF
clone size: -; D gene: -; V gene: TRBV5-1; J gene: TRBJ1-1; CDR3 DNA: TGCGCCAGCAGCCTCCTATCCACTGGCCCAAACACTGAAGCTTTCTTT; CDR3 protein: CASSLLSTGPNTEAFF
clone size: -; D gene: -; V gene: TRBV2; J gene: TRBJ1-1; CDR3 DNA: TGTGCCAGCAGCGGGGGGACCTTT; CDR3 protein: CASSGGTF
clone size: -; D gene: -; V gene: TRBV28; J gene: TRBJ2-2; CDR3 DNA: TGTGCCAGCAGCAGCAGCCTCGCGGACAGCTGGGTTTTT; CDR3 protein: CASSSSLADSWVF
clone size: -; D gene: TRBD1; V gene: TRBV10-3; J gene: TRBJ1-2; CDR3 DNA: TGTGCCATCACCGACCCGGCGCGGGACAGCCAAACGAACTATGGCTACACCTTC; CDR3 protein: CAITDPARDSQTNYGYTF
clone size: -; D gene: -; V gene: TRBV6-1; J gene: TRBJ1-3; CDR3 DNA: TGTGCCAGCAGTGACCTTTATGGAAACACCATATATTTT; CDR3 protein: CASSDLYGNTIYF
clone size: once; D gene: -; V gene: TRBV28; J gene: TRBJ2-3; CDR3 DNA: TGTGCCAGCAGTTTGGGAACGCAGTTCACAGATACGCAGTATTTT; CDR3 protein: CASSLGTQFTDTQYF
clone size: -; D gene: TRBD1; V gene: TRBV10-3; J gene: TRBJ2-7; CDR3 DNA: TGTGCCATCAGTGAGAGGACAGGACTTGAGCAGTACTTC; CDR3 protein: CAISERTGLEQYF
clone size: -; D gene: -; V gene: TRBV20-1; J gene: TRBJ2-4; CDR3 DNA: TGCAGTGCTAGACTCACCAACATTCAGTACTTC; CDR3 protein: CSARLTNIQYF
clone size: -; D gene: -; V gene: TRBV14; J gene: TRBJ2-4; CDR3 DNA: TGTGCCAGCAGCCAAGCGGAAAACATTCAGTACTTC; CDR3 protein: CASSQAENIQYF
clone size: -; D gene: TRBD1; V gene: TRBV15; J gene: TRBJ2-1; CDR3 DNA: TGTGCCACCAGCAGACCGGGACAGCCTTACAATGAGCAGTTCTTC; CDR3 protein: CATSRPGQPYNEQFF
clone size: -; D gene: -; V gene: TRBV2; J gene: TRBJ2-7; CDR3 DNA: TGTGCCAGCAGGAGACAGTCCTACGAGCAGTACTTC; CDR3 protein: CASRRQSYEQYF
clone size: -; D gene: TRBD1; V gene: TRBV24-1; J gene: TRBJ1-5; CDR3 DNA: TGTGCCACCAGTGACGCCAGGACAGGGAGCAATCAGCCCCAGCATTTT; CDR3 protein: CATSDARTGSNQPQHF